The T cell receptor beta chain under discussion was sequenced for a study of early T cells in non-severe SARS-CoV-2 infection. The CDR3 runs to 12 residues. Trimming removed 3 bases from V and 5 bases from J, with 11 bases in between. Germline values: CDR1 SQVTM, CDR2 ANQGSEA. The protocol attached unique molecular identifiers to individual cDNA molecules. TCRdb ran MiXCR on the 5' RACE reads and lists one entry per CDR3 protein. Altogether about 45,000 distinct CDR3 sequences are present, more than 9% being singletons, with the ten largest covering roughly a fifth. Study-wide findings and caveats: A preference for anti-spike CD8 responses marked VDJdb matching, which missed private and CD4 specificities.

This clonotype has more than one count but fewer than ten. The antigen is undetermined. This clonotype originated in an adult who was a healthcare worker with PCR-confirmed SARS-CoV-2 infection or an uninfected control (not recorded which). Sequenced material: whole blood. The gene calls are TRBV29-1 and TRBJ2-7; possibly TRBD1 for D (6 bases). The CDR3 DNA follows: TGCAGCGTTGATCAGGGGTGGAACGAGCAGTACTTC. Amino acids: CSVDQGWNEQYF.